The 12 T cell receptor beta chains below were found in one sample sequenced in a study of T cells after yellow fever vaccination. TCRdb redid the calling of the 5' RACE reads with MiXCR, one entry per CDR3 protein. The table includes 400,000 or so distinct CDR3 sequences, around 20% detected once. Sequencing was performed on PBMCs, taken before the yellow fever booster vaccination. The source is a man between 18 and 29 years old who received the YFV17D yellow fever vaccine.

The chain joins TRBV20-1 to TRBJ2-3; D is unclear. The CDR3 has 13 residues. V dropped 2 bases and J dropped 4 bases, with 10 bases sitting between them. Looked up from germline, CDR1 is DFQATT and CDR2 is SNEGSKA (reference sequence). DNA for the CDR3: TGCAGTGCTAGAAAAACGATGGCAGATACGCAGTATTTT. It is translated as CSARKTMADTQYF.

The chain is built from TRBV4-1 and TRBJ1-2; 8 bases are a match to TRBD1. Germline loops: CDR1 MGHRA, CDR2 YSYEKL. Trimming removed 3 bases from V and 3 bases from J; junction bases left unmatched: 3. The CDR3 has 14 amino acids. CDR3 amino acids: CASSQGTGDYGYTF. The CDR3 DNA is TGCGCCAGCAGCCAGGGGACAGGTGACTATGGCTACACCTTC.

This chain uses TRBV4-1 with TRBJ1-1; 10 bases map to TRBD1. V shed 3 bases, J shed 3 bases, and the junction held 4 bases outside the gene matches. CDR3 length equals 15 residues. Germline-derived CDR1 and CDR2 are MGHRA and YSYEKL. The CDR3 DNA follows: TGCGCCAGCAGCCATCCCGGGACAGGGGACACTGAAGCTTTCTTT. Protein product: CASSHPGTGDTEAFF.

This sequence joins TRBV5-4 and TRBJ2-3, with D possibly being TRBD2 (5 bases). Germline lookup yields CDR1 SGHNT and CDR2 YYREEE (reference sequence). The CDR3 totals 16 residues. V was pared by 4 bases and J by 3 bases, with 18 bases between. The DNA of the CDR3 is TGTGCCAGCAGCCCTCTAGAAGGGCGGAGGACAGATACGCAGTATTTT. Protein sequence: CASSPLEGRRTDTQYF.

This clonotype was recorded a few times. The V gene is TRBV5-6, the J gene TRBJ1-6, with D perhaps TRBD1 (5 bases). Germline V lookup: CDR1 SGHDT, CDR2 YYEEEE. The CDR3 is 14 amino acids. The germline V and J ends were trimmed by 0 bases and 9 bases, with 10 bases remaining between them. CDR3 region: CASSLDRFSSPLHF. The CDR3 DNA follows: TGTGCCAGCAGCTTGGACAGGTTCAGTTCACCCCTCCACTTT. Combining the CDR3 with reference TRBV5-6 and TRBJ1-6 gives the whole variable domain DAGVTQSPTHLIKTRGQQVTLRCSPKSGHDTVSWYQQALGQGPQFIFQYYEEEERQRGNFPDRFSGHQFPNYSSELNVNALLLGDSALYLCASSLDRFSSPLHFGNGTRLTVT.

The chain uses TRBV30 and TRBJ2-7; TRBD2 might be the D (5 bases). CDR3 length equals 12 residues. The ends were cut back, 3 bases at V and 1 base at J, with 7 bases in the middle. Germline values: CDR1 GTSNPN, CDR2 SVGIG (reference sequence). The CDR3: CAWSSGSYEQYF. The CDR3 DNA follows: TGTGCCTGGAGCAGCGGATCCTACGAGCAGTACTTC.

The chain links TRBV6-6 to TRBJ1-5; D ambiguous. The length of the CDR3 is 17 residues. V gave up 8 bases and J gave up 7 bases, with 27 bases separating them. The germline gives CDR1 MNHNY, CDR2 SVGAGI (reference sequence). The CDR3 bases are TGTGCCAGCTCCCCCGGTAATCATTGGCGGGTGGGGCAGCCCCAGCATTTT. It translates to CASSPGNHWRVGQPQHF.

The genes are TRBV12-3 or TRBV12-4 and TRBJ2-3; a possible D gene is TRBD2 (5 bases). CDR3 length: 17 amino acids. The ends were cut back, 2 bases at V and 0 bases at J, with 15 bases in the middle. CDR3 sequence reads: CASSLTGLKSSTDTQYF. CDR3 nucleotides: TGTGCCAGCAGTTTAACCGGACTGAAATCTAGCACAGATACGCAGTATTTT.

This clonotype was picked up a small number of times. This chain links TRBV20-1 with TRBJ1-5; 9 bases fit TRBD1. This CDR3 is 17 amino acids long. After removal of 1 base from V and 0 bases from J, the junction contained 7 bases not matched to a gene. Germline CDR1 DFQATT, CDR2 SNEGSKA (reference sequence). CDR3 in amino acids: CSARAGQGKDSNQPQHF. Written as DNA, the CDR3 is TGCAGTGCTAGAGCGGGACAGGGAAAGGATAGCAATCAGCCCCAGCATTTT.

A few counts support this clonotype. The CDR3: CASTQFGGTGELFF. In DNA form, the CDR3 reads TGTGCCAGCACCCAGTTCGGAGGAACCGGGGAGCTGTTTTTT. J is TRBJ2-2 and V is TRBV6-2 or TRBV6-3, with D maybe TRBD2 (5 bases). The germline V gene has CDR1 MNHEY and CDR2 SVGEGT. Between the trimmed V and J ends, which lost 7 bases and 5 bases, there was a span of 14 bases. The CDR3 loop spans 14 amino acids.

In DNA, the CDR3 is TGTGCCAGCAGTAACCCGGTGGCTCTACACAATGAGCAGTTCTTC. Translating gives CASSNPVALHNEQFF. The genes are TRBV2 and TRBJ2-1; D unresolved. Germline-derived CDR1 and CDR2 are SNHLY and FYNNEI. Trimming cost V 5 bases and J 5 bases, with 16 bases left between them. CDR3 length: 15 residues.

This clonotype was detected ten times or more. Germline and junction disagree at one end, which may indicate a read error. The genes are TRBV5-1 and TRBJ2-2; D is uncertain. The CDR3 loop spans 13 amino acids. CDR1 is SGHRS and CDR2 is YFSETQ in the germline V gene. The CDR3 is CASSPPNTGELFF. The CDR3 bases are TGTGCCAGCAGCCCCCCGAACACCGGGGAGCTGTTTTTT.